This T cell receptor (beta chain) was observed in a study of T cell responses to AZD1222 COVID-19 vaccine. TCRdb's copy holds only in-frame clones and misses some; the assay was immunoSEQ multiplex PCR. The table records around 150,000 clones, roughly 85% of them present only once. V lost 3 bases to trimming and J lost 4 bases, with 16 bases between them. Germline values: CDR1 DFQATT, CDR2 SNEGSKA (reference sequence). The CDR3 is made up of 14 amino acids. This specimen was peripheral blood, taken 28 days after the second dose of the MenACWY control vaccine. The receptor's source is an adult who received the MenACWY meningococcal vaccine as a control. The chain joins TRBV20-1 to TRBJ2-7; D possibly corresponds to TRBD2 (6 bases). CDR3 in amino acids: CSASPEGKLYEQYV. CDR3 DNA: TGCAGTGCTAGTCCGGAGGGGAAGCTTTACGAGCAGTACGTC.